A selection of T cell receptor beta chains follows, all from one sample in a study of breast tumors, draining lymph nodes, adjacent tissues. One entry per CDR3 protein results from TCRdb running MiXCR on the multiplex PCR reads. The sample carries around 230,000 distinct CDR3 sequences, 30% to 35% recorded once. Material for sequencing was axillary lymph node tissue. Receptors were obtained from a female donor with breast cancer. Some clones in this sample may be carry-over from other donors' samples. CDR3s include the opening cysteine and the closing phenylalanine or tryptophan. The D gene is left open where the match is weak. Size tells how often a clone was seen (once, few, many) or the class of an expanded clone, and some rows leave it out.

J gene: TRBJ2-3
V gene: TRBV29-1
clone size: -
D gene: TRBD2
CDR3 protein: CSVDGPAGGNTDTQYF
CDR3 DNA: TGCAGCGTAGATGGACCAGCGGGAGGCAACACAGATACGCAGTATTTT

J gene: TRBJ2-7
V gene: TRBV7-9
clone size: -
D gene: -
CDR3 protein: CASSLNSLEQYF
CDR3 DNA: TGTGCCAGCAGCCTAAACAGCCTCGAGCAGTACTTC

J gene: TRBJ1-2
V gene: TRBV6-2/TRBV6-3
clone size: few
D gene: TRBD1
CDR3 protein: CASSDGLLRRTGSYGYTF
CDR3 DNA: TGTGCCAGCAGTGACGGACTACTCCGAAGGACAGGGTCTTATGGCTACACCTTC

J gene: TRBJ2-1
V gene: TRBV6-5
clone size: many
D gene: -
CDR3 protein: CASRLEQEQFF
CDR3 DNA: TGTGCCAGCAGACTAGAACAGGAGCAGTTCTTC

J gene: TRBJ2-5
V gene: TRBV11-2
clone size: many
D gene: -
CDR3 protein: CASSLNGAQETQYF
CDR3 DNA: TGTGCCAGCAGCTTAAATGGGGCGCAAGAGACCCAGTACTTC

J gene: TRBJ2-1
V gene: TRBV4-1
clone size: many
D gene: TRBD1
CDR3 protein: CASSQSTGEVNEQFF
CDR3 DNA: TGCGCCAGCAGCCAATCGACAGGGGAGGTCAATGAGCAGTTCTTC

J gene: TRBJ2-7
V gene: TRBV12-3/TRBV12-4
clone size: -
D gene: -
CDR3 protein: CASSLIGTCEQYF
CDR3 DNA: TGTGCCAGCAGTTTAATTGGAACCTGCGAGCAGTACTTC

J gene: TRBJ1-5
V gene: TRBV7-6
clone size: many
D gene: -
CDR3 protein: CASSPGTMEGVGPQHF
CDR3 DNA: TGTGCCAGCAGCCCCGGGACAATGGAAGGTGTGGGGCCCCAGCATTTT

J gene: TRBJ2-3
V gene: TRBV29-1
clone size: -
D gene: TRBD2
CDR3 protein: CSFQGVGGAQYF
CDR3 DNA: TGCAGCTTCCAGGGAGTGGGAGGGGCGCAGTATTTT

J gene: TRBJ2-1
V gene: TRBV11-2
clone size: many
D gene: TRBD2
CDR3 protein: CASSLGTSGRGEQFF
CDR3 DNA: TGTGCCAGCAGCTTAGGGACTAGCGGGAGGGGTGAGCAGTTCTTC

J gene: TRBJ1-2
V gene: TRBV3-1
clone size: many
D gene: -
CDR3 protein: CASSQYDGAYGYTF
CDR3 DNA: TGTGCCAGCAGCCAATACGACGGAGCCTATGGCTACACCTTC

J gene: TRBJ2-5
V gene: TRBV9
clone size: many
D gene: -
CDR3 protein: CASSPWGSAGETQYF
CDR3 DNA: TGTGCCAGCAGCCCCTGGGGTAGCGCAGGGGAGACCCAGTACTTC

J gene: TRBJ2-5
V gene: TRBV9
clone size: once
D gene: TRBD1
CDR3 protein: CASSTGTGGRKTQYF
CDR3 DNA: TGTGCCAGCAGTACAGGGACAGGGGGCAGGAAGACCCAGTACTTC

J gene: TRBJ2-2
V gene: TRBV30
clone size: many
D gene: TRBD2
CDR3 protein: CAWSVAAGVFTGELFF
CDR3 DNA: TGTGCCTGGAGTGTTGCCGCGGGAGTGTTCACCGGGGAGCTGTTTTTT

J gene: TRBJ2-6
V gene: TRBV28
clone size: -
D gene: -
CDR3 protein: CATNSGANVLTF
CDR3 DNA: TGTGCCACCAACTCTGGGGCCAACGTCCTGACTTTC

J gene: TRBJ1-2
V gene: TRBV6-1
clone size: many
D gene: -
CDR3 protein: CASSEEGNYGYTF
CDR3 DNA: TGTGCCAGCAGTGAAGAGGGTAACTATGGCTACACCTTC

J gene: TRBJ1-4
V gene: TRBV5-4
clone size: once
D gene: TRBD1
CDR3 protein: CASSLALTGGEKLFF
CDR3 DNA: TGTGCCAGCAGCTTGGCCCTAACAGGGGGTGAAAAACTGTTTTTT

J gene: TRBJ1-4
V gene: TRBV7-9
clone size: many
D gene: TRBD1
CDR3 protein: CASSLGLGTVNEKLFF
CDR3 DNA: TGTGCCAGCAGCTTGGGTCTGGGGACAGTTAATGAAAAACTGTTTTTT

J gene: TRBJ1-3
V gene: TRBV19
clone size: many
D gene: TRBD1
CDR3 protein: CASSMDRGKGGNTIYF
CDR3 DNA: TGTGCCAGTAGTATGGACAGGGGTAAAGGTGGAAACACCATATATTTT

J gene: TRBJ2-5
V gene: TRBV12-3/TRBV12-4
clone size: many
D gene: -
CDR3 protein: CASSLATKTQYF
CDR3 DNA: TGTGCCAGCAGTTTAGCTACAAAGACCCAGTACTTC

J gene: TRBJ2-5
V gene: TRBV9
clone size: many
D gene: TRBD2
CDR3 protein: CASSVASGLQETQYF
CDR3 DNA: TGTGCCAGCAGCGTAGCTAGCGGGCTACAAGAGACCCAGTACTTC

J gene: TRBJ2-1
V gene: TRBV20-1
clone size: -
D gene: TRBD2
CDR3 protein: CSAEGPGGKYEQFF
CDR3 DNA: TGCAGTGCCGAGGGTCCGGGAGGGAAGTATGAGCAGTTCTTC

J gene: TRBJ1-6
V gene: TRBV6-2/TRBV6-3
clone size: few
D gene: -
CDR3 protein: CASISGSSYNSPLHF
CDR3 DNA: TGTGCCAGCATCTCCGGGAGCTCCTATAATTCACCCCTCCACTTT

J gene: TRBJ2-2
V gene: TRBV24-1
clone size: many
D gene: -
CDR3 protein: CATGTRFNTGELFF
CDR3 DNA: TGTGCCACCGGGACACGGTTTAACACCGGGGAGCTGTTTTTT

J gene: TRBJ2-5
V gene: TRBV7-2
clone size: -
D gene: -
CDR3 protein: CASGGGALGETQYF
CDR3 DNA: TGTGCCAGCGGGGGGGGGGCTCTGGGAGAGACCCAGTACTTC

J gene: TRBJ2-7
V gene: TRBV6-5
clone size: -
D gene: -
CDR3 protein: CASGHTSYEQYF
CDR3 DNA: TGTGCCAGTGGGCACACCTCCTACGAGCAGTACTTC

J gene: TRBJ1-5
V gene: TRBV15
clone size: -
D gene: -
CDR3 protein: CATSRERAGGNQPQHF
CDR3 DNA: TGTGCCACCAGCAGAGAGAGGGCAGGGGGCAATCAGCCCCAGCATTTT